One sample yielded the 5 T cell receptor beta chains listed below, sequenced in a study of cytomegalovirus exposure and HLA in healthy donors. The study ran its PCR with 60 Vbeta and 13 Jbeta primers. Using immunoSEQ multiplex PCR, the repertoire was profiled, and TCRdb retains in-frame clones only, with some absent. The profile shows roughly 240,000 clones, about 77% of them singletons. Sequenced material: PBMCs. These receptors originate from a boy aged 5-17 years in good health and CMV-seronegative.

This clone was counted only a few times. The V and J genes are TRBV15 and TRBJ2-7, with D perhaps TRBD1 (6 bases). Germline V gives CDR1 LNHNV, CDR2 YYDKDF (reference sequence). This CDR3 has 14 amino acids. V was clipped by 6 bases and J by 6 bases, with 18 bases between them. CDR3: CATSKGDRGSEQYF. The CDR3 coding sequence is TGTGCCACCAGTAAGGGGGATAGGGGTAGCGAGCAGTACTTC. The full variable domain, its missing parts supplied by reference TRBV15 and TRBJ2-7, is DAMVIQNPRYQVTQFGKPVTLSCSQTLNHNVMYWYQQKSSQAPKLLFHYYDKDFNNEADTPDNFQSRRPNTSFCFLDIRSPGLGDTAMYLCATSKGDRGSEQYFGPGTRLTVT.

The chain has TRBV6-1 and TRBJ2-6; TRBD1 matches 7 bases. With 4 bases clipped from V and 1 base from J, the junction kept 7 bases outside the gene matches. The germline CDR1 and CDR2 sequences are MNHNS and SASEGT. The CDR3 has 17 residues. CDR3 in amino acids: CASSGQGKVSGANVLTF. CDR3 in DNA: TGTGCCAGCAGTGGACAGGGTAAGGTTTCTGGGGCCAACGTCCTGACTTTC.

The chain uses TRBV7-9 and TRBJ2-1; 12 nucleotides match TRBD1. The CDR3 is 19 amino acids. The V gene's germline CDR1 is SEHNR and CDR2 FQNEAQ (reference sequence). Trimming removed 4 bases from V and 3 bases from J; junction bases left unmatched: 13. As DNA, the CDR3 is TGTGCCAGCAGCTCTAGCCGGGACAGGGGGCCTCAAATCTACAATGAGCAGTTCTTC. Protein: CASSSSRDRGPQIYNEQFF.

The chain employs TRBV10-3 and TRBJ2-1; the match to TRBD1 covers 11 bases. The CDR3 has 16 residues. Germline loops: CDR1 ENHRY, CDR2 SYGVKD. Trimming took 6 bases from V and 7 from J; bases not matched to a gene: 11. CDR3 loop: CAISEGGTGGLNEQFF. In nucleotides, the CDR3 is TGTGCCATCAGCGAGGGCGGGACAGGGGGTTTGAATGAGCAGTTCTTC.

This rearrangement joins TRBV25-1 to TRBJ2-5, with a weak D call TRBD1 (5 bases). CDR3 length equals 15 residues. Looked up from germline, CDR1 is MGHDK and CDR2 is SYGVNS. Trimming took off 2 bases at V and 2 bases at J, with 12 bases between the two ends. CDR3 loop: CASSEQSAGQETQYF. DNA for the CDR3: TGTGCCAGCAGTGAACAATCAGCAGGGCAAGAGACCCAGTACTTC.